The next 8 T cell receptor beta chains were all read from a single sample in a study of shared clonotypes between healthy human individuals. Clones were sequenced by immunoSEQ multiplex PCR, and TCRdb holds only the in-frame ones, with some missing. The sample contains millions of clones, just over 90% of which appear only once. Sequences were obtained from naive CD4+ T cells sorted from blood. Subset denoted: CD45RA+ positively selected. The receptors stem from a man aged 18-30 years in good health.

The chain recombines TRBV7-2 with TRBJ1-1, with a possible D match to TRBD1 (5 bases). The CDR3 runs 14 residues. CDR1 is SGHTA, CDR2 FQGNSA, per germline. Trimming removed 1 base from V and 2 bases from J, with 8 bases in between. The CDR3: CASSLETGNTEAFF. The CDR3 DNA reads as TGTGCCAGCAGCTTAGAAACAGGAAACACTGAAGCTTTCTTT.

This clone was observed once. The CDR3 reads CASSQDLAIQYF. The CDR3 coding sequence is TGTGCCAGCAGCCAAGATTTGGCGATTCAGTACTTC. The genes are TRBV14 and TRBJ2-4; no clear D gene. CDR3 size: 12 residues. V lost 0 bases to trimming and J lost 10 bases, with 7 bases between them. Germline V gene data show CDR1 as SGHDN and CDR2 as FVKESK.

Points on this clone: Other DNA variants within this sample encode the same CDR3. V usage is TRBV2 and J usage is TRBJ1-5; no reliable D call. Germline V gene data show CDR1 as SNHLY and CDR2 as FYNNEI. The length of the CDR3 is 14 residues. The V end lost 3 bases, the J end lost 0 bases, and 6 bases lay between the germline ends. CDR3 region: CASSEDGSNQPQHF. The CDR3 coding sequence is TGTGCCAGCAGTGAGGACGGTAGCAATCAGCCCCAGCATTTT. Filled out from reference TRBV2 and TRBJ1-5, the complete variable domain reads EPEVTQTPSHQVTQMGQEVILRCVPISNHLYFYWYRQILGQKVEFLVSFYNNEISEKSEIFDDQFSVERPDGSNFTLKIRSTKLEDSAMYFCASSEDGSNQPQHFGDGTRLSIL.

The genes are TRBV6-1 and TRBJ2-2, with 9 positions matching TRBD2. J gave up 5 bases and V 5 bases, and 3 bases lay outside the gene matches. CDR1 and CDR2 (germline): MNHNS, SASEGT. The CDR3 runs to 14 residues. The CDR3 DNA is TGTGCCAGCAGTTTTAGCGGGGGAACCGGGGAGCTGTTTTTT. This sequence encodes CASSFSGGTGELFF.

On this clone: The identical CDR3 is also encoded by other nucleotide sequences in the sample. The V and J genes are TRBV4-3 and TRBJ2-7, with D perhaps TRBD1 (5 bases). With 0 bases removed from V and 3 bases from J, the gap between germline ends came to 12 bases. The length of the CDR3 is 15 residues. The germline V gene has CDR1 LGHNA and CDR2 YSLEER. As DNA, the CDR3 is TGCGCCAGCAGCCAAGATTGGCAGGGTGGCTACGAGCAGTACTTC. Protein product: CASSQDWQGGYEQYF.

This clone appeared once. This chain connects TRBV19 to TRBJ1-2; D is ambiguous. The V gene lost 6 bases and the J gene lost 8 bases, with 13 bases spanning the gap. There are 12 residues in the CDR3. Germline V gene data show CDR1 as LNHDA and CDR2 as SQIVND (reference sequence). As DNA, the CDR3 is TGTGCCAGTAGCCCCGCGGGGTACGGCTACACCTTC. This sequence encodes CASSPAGYGYTF.

The rearrangement links TRBV7-8 to TRBJ2-2; the D gene is possibly TRBD1 (6 bases). Germline CDR1 is SGHVS and CDR2 is FQNEAQ. V lost 3 bases and J lost 1, with 12 bases in between. The CDR3 runs 16 residues. This CDR3 is CASSLERGRNTGELFF. Here the CDR3 DNA reads TGTGCCAGCAGCTTGGAGAGGGGGAGGAACACCGGGGAGCTGTTTTTT. Combining the CDR3 with reference TRBV7-8 and TRBJ2-2 gives the whole variable domain GAGVSQSPRYKVAKRGQDVALRCDPISGHVSLFWYQQALGQGPEFLTYFQNEAQLDKSGLPSDRFFAERPEGSVSTLKIQRTQQEDSAVYLCASSLERGRNTGELFFGEGSRLTVL.

V is TRBV30 and J is TRBJ2-5, with 9 bases aligning to TRBD1. Per germline, CDR1 GTSNPN and CDR2 SVGIG (reference sequence). The CDR3 has 12 amino acids. V was pared by 6 bases and J by 4 bases, with 3 bases of the junction left unmatched. CDR3 region: CACQTGGETQYF. Here the CDR3 DNA reads TGTGCCTGCCAGACAGGGGGAGAGACCCAGTACTTC.